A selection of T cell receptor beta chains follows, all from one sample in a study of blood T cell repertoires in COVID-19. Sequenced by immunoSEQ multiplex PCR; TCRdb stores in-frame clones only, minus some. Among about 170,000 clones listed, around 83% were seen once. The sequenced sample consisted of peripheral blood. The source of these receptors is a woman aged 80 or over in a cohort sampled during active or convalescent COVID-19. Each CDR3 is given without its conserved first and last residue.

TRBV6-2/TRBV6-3 ASSYSRQKTTYEQY
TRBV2 ASKAQSGVNTGELF
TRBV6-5 ASSSSPYYEQY
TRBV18 ASSPPSGGGNTEAF
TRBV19 ASSIPIGQGARLREQF
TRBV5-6 ASSFWDSARNSPLH
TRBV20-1 SASAIRSYEQY
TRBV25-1 ASSRRGGNSPLH
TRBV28 ASSFLRGRGYT
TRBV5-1 ASSLTTNYGYT
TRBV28 ASSLPYNTEAF
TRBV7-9 ASSPHLTGQQETQY
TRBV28 ASSLRRFNTEAF
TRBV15 ATSRDRGQGTGGYT
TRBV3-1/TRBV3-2 ASSRLSGELF